This T cell receptor beta chain was observed in a study of blood T cell repertoires in COVID-19 (dated by TCRdb to the early 2020s). Concerning the study at large: Samples covering the acute and convalescent phases of COVID-19 were provided by collaborators in the United States, Italy and Spain. The repertoires were made available in a free public database intended to serve as a resource for research on the immune response to SARS-CoV-2. Where available, HLA class I and class II types were obtained from metadata supplied by the sample provider rather than from assay-based typing. The dataset comprised deeply sampled blood TCRbeta repertoires from subjects exposed to, actively infected with, or recovered from COVID-19. The material from the prospective study consisted of cDNA or gDNA derived from T cells, B-cell-depleted T cells, or PBMCs. The samples were drawn from the first 160 participants of the ongoing ImmuneRACE study and from 950 to 1,500 subjects provided by 6 global collaborators. The sample metadata nearly always contained a de-identified subject ID, COVID-19 status, age in years and sex. On the study overall, not on this receptor specifically: The amount of clinical and demographic metadata varied by source and participant and was provided uncurated.

TCRbeta CDR3 regions were amplified from genomic DNA by means of the immunoSEQ Assay, a bias-controlled multiplex PCR. Concerning the study's data processing: Within the assay, amplification of reference gene primers was used to estimate how many nucleated cells each sample contained. To quantify the absolute abundance of each unique TCRbeta CDR3 rearrangement, sequence reads were collapsed and filtered. Productive Simpson clonality was computed per sample as the square root of Simpson's diversity index over productive rearrangements. This immuneACCESS table, as held by TCRdb, lists in-frame sequences with V and J called but not all clones. Of the missing ones, under half trace to an unresolved V gene in checked studies; the others have no known cause. Clone size and the V and J calls come from that table; the DNA yielded D and trimming. The sample yields over 250,000 clones; 75% to 90% were counted once. The ten largest clones represent 2% to 2.5% of the sample.

As concerns this clone: What this receptor recognizes is not known. No qualities accompany the bases; no much larger clone lies one base away.

Collaborating institutions collected whole blood in K2EDTA tubes following their own protocols. Collaborator samples were shipped for TCRbeta analysis as frozen whole blood, isolated PBMCs, or DNA extracted from either sample type. As encoded in the germline V gene, CDR1 is KGHSH while CDR2 is LQKENI. Trimming costs V 3 bases and J 5 bases, and their ends lie 13 bases apart. The CDR3 holds 14 amino acids from the cysteine to the phenylalanine. Of all the DNA, just the CDR3 is kept, 42 bases in frame from base 1. The chain is encoded by TRBV18 joined to TRBJ1-1, with TRBD1 tentatively as D gene (6 bases match). The receptor comes from a man aged 50-60 years with acute or convalescent COVID-19. Sequenced sample: peripheral blood. In nucleotide form, the sequence is TGTGCCAGCTCACCCTCAGGGGCAGGGACTGAAGCTTTCTTT. This sequence encodes CASSPSGAGTEAFF.